A selection of T cell receptor beta chains follows, all from one sample in a study of T cell changes during pregnancy in multiple sclerosis. Assay used: immunoSEQ multiplex PCR; TCRdb lists only in-frame clones, some missing. The sample records some 54,000 clones, roughly 93% being singletons. The material sequenced was peripheral blood, taken after pregnancy. The origin of the receptors is a female donor with multiple sclerosis, enrolled in a pregnancy study. CDR3s include the opening cysteine and the closing phenylalanine or tryptophan. The D gene is left open where the match is weak. Rows give clone size only sometimes, using once, few, many, or a class for an expanded clone.

j_call: TRBJ2-7; d_call: NA; v_call: TRBV6-5; cdr3_length: 15; clone_size: NA; cdr3_nt: TGTGCCAGCAGTTACTACCAACAGGGATCCTACGAGCAGTACTTC; cdr3_aa: CASSYYQQGSYEQYF
j_call: TRBJ2-1; d_call: NA; v_call: TRBV11-3; cdr3_length: 12; clone_size: NA; cdr3_nt: TGTGCCAGCAGTACGAGCCGCAATGAGCAGTTCTTC; cdr3_aa: CASSTSRNEQFF
j_call: TRBJ2-7; d_call: NA; v_call: TRBV7-9; cdr3_length: 12; clone_size: NA; cdr3_nt: TGTGCCAGCAGCCAGGGCCCCTACGAGCAGTACTTC; cdr3_aa: CASSQGPYEQYF
j_call: TRBJ2-7; d_call: NA; v_call: TRBV6-1; cdr3_length: 14; clone_size: once; cdr3_nt: TGTGCCAGCCGCCAGGGGCCCTCCCAATACGAGCAGTACTTC; cdr3_aa: CASRQGPSQYEQYF
j_call: TRBJ2-2; d_call: NA; v_call: TRBV5-3; cdr3_length: 20; clone_size: NA; cdr3_nt: TGTGCCAGAAGCTTGTTTGTCCAAAGCGATACAACCAATAACACCGGGGAGCTGTTTTTT; cdr3_aa: CARSLFVQSDTTNNTGELFF
j_call: TRBJ1-2; d_call: NA; v_call: TRBV30; cdr3_length: 12; clone_size: NA; cdr3_nt: TGTGCCTGGAGGGAGTTTAACTATGGCTACACCTTC; cdr3_aa: CAWREFNYGYTF
j_call: TRBJ2-5; d_call: TRBD2; v_call: TRBV30; cdr3_length: 12; clone_size: NA; cdr3_nt: TGTGCCTGGGGACTAGTTGAGGCGACCCAGTACTTC; cdr3_aa: CAWGLVEATQYF
j_call: TRBJ2-7; d_call: TRBD1; v_call: TRBV10-3; cdr3_length: 14; clone_size: NA; cdr3_nt: TGTGCCATCAGTGCTTTGGGACAGGGTTACGAGCAGTACTTC; cdr3_aa: CAISALGQGYEQYF
j_call: TRBJ2-7; d_call: TRBD1; v_call: TRBV27; cdr3_length: 14; clone_size: NA; cdr3_nt: TGTGCCAGCGCGATAGGACAGGGGGCCTACGAGCAGTACTTC; cdr3_aa: CASAIGQGAYEQYF
j_call: TRBJ2-1; d_call: TRBD1; v_call: TRBV29-1; cdr3_length: 13; clone_size: NA; cdr3_nt: TGCAGCGTAGGGACAGGGCTCAACAATGAGCAGTTCTTC; cdr3_aa: CSVGTGLNNEQFF
j_call: TRBJ1-1; d_call: NA; v_call: TRBV2; cdr3_length: 15; clone_size: few; cdr3_nt: TGTGCCAGCATCTCACAGGGATTCTCGGACACTGAAGCTTTCTTT; cdr3_aa: CASISQGFSDTEAFF